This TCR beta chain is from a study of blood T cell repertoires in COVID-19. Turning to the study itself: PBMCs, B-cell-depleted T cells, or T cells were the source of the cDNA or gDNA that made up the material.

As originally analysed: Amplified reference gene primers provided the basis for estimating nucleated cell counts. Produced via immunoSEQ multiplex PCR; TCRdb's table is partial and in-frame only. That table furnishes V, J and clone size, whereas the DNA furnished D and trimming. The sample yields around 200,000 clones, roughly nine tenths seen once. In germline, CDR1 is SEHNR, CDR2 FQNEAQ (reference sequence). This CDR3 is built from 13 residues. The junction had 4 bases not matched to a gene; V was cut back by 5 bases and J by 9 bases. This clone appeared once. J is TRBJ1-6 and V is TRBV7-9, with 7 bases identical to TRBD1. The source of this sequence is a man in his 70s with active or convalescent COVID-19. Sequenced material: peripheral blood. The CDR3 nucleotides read TGTGCCAGCAGCAATACAGGGGTTTCACCCCTCCACTTT. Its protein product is CASSNTGVSPLHF.